This T cell receptor (beta chain) was found in a study of blood T cell repertoires in COVID-19. Study summary: Whether acute or convalescent, the COVID-19 samples came from the United States, Italy and Spain. From T cells, B-cell-depleted T cells, or PBMCs came the material, which was cDNA or gDNA.

V was clipped by 4 bases and J by 6 bases; unmatched bases: 6. Germline V gene lookup returns CDR1 SNHLY and CDR2 FYNNEI. The CDR3 is 14 residues long. Per the original data handling: From reference gene primer amplification, estimates of nucleated cell counts were derived. This table comes from immunoSEQ multiplex PCR, and its TCRdb copy is limited to in-frame clones, with some not included. The D gene and trimming were derived from the DNA, and the V and J assignments and clone size from that table. The repertoire has around 80,000 clones, roughly 80% of them found once; the top ten carry roughly 12%.

This clonotype was sampled from a man older than 75 with acute or convalescent COVID-19. The chain uses TRBV2 and TRBJ1-5, with TRBD1 matching over 7 bases. The source material was peripheral blood. The CDR3 loop reads CASSGWTGSQPQHF. CDR3 sequence (DNA): TGTGCCAGCAGTGGATGGACAGGTAGTCAGCCCCAGCATTTT.